This TCR beta chain was documented in a study of CD8+ T cells in alopecia areata. The authors extracted RNA and reverse transcribed it into cDNA as the sequencing template. Assay used: immunoSEQ multiplex PCR; TCRdb lists only in-frame clones, some missing. The sample holds about 120,000 clones; approximately 38% are singletons and the top ten take over 3%. Researchers gathered lesional scalp punch biopsies and peripheral blood from patients with alopecia areata. The source is a human donor with alopecia areata. The material sequenced was CD4+ T cells sorted from blood.

The CDR3: CASSETGQGRPEAFF. CDR3 in DNA: TGCGCCAGCAGCGAAACGGGACAGGGGAGACCTGAAGCTTTCTTT. V and J are TRBV5-1 and TRBJ1-1; 10 nucleotides match TRBD1. Losses at the gene ends were 4 bases for V and 6 bases for J; bases not matched to a gene: 9. In germline, CDR1 is SGHRS, CDR2 YFSETQ. This CDR3 contains 15 residues.